Shown below are 17 T cell receptor beta chains from a single sample sequenced in a study of T cells in Graves' hyperthyroidism and ophthalmopathy. Amplification of TCR beta CDR3 regions used RNA as the template. First-round RT-PCR targeting the TCR CDR3 was performed with the HTBI primer set. A single record per CDR3 protein comes from TCRdb applying MiXCR to the multiplex PCR reads. The sample contains under 400,000 distinct CDR3 sequences, 13% of which appear only once. Specimen: blood. These receptors were collected from a woman in her late teens or twenties with Graves' hyperthyroidism.

This clonotype has only one observation. A read error is possible here, since a much larger clone lies one base away. The chain has TRBV3-1 and TRBJ2-7; 8 bases are shared with TRBD1. Trimming took 7 bases from V and 6 from J; bases not matched to a gene: 14. CDR3 length: 15 amino acids. Germline V CDR1 and CDR2: LGHDT, YNNKEL (reference sequence). The CDR3 loop is CASIPKGTGCCEQYF. In DNA, the CDR3 is TGTGCCAGCATCCCAAAAGGGACAGGTTGTTGCGAGCAGTACTTC.

There are a few counts of this clonotype. The rearrangement links TRBV28 to TRBJ1-3; D ambiguous. CDR1 and CDR2 from the germline V gene are MDHEN and SYDVKM. The ends were cut back, 2 bases at V and 5 bases at J, with 13 bases in the middle. This CDR3 has 15 residues. The CDR3 DNA sequence: TGTGCCAGCAGTTTACCCCGCGACATTAGAAACACCATATATTTT. It specifies CASSLPRDIRNTIYF. Variable domain in full (rest from reference TRBV28 and TRBJ1-3): DVKVTQSSRYLVKRTGEKVFLECVQDMDHENMFWYRQDPGLGLRLIYFSYDVKMKEKGDIPEGYSVSREKKERFSLILESASTNQTSMYLCASSLPRDIRNTIYFGEGSWLTVV.

A note on this clonotype: This may come from a read error, since a much larger clone is one base off. The genes are TRBV30 and TRBJ1-2; D remains ambiguous. The CDR3 length is 13 residues. The germline gives CDR1 GTSNPN, CDR2 SVGIG (reference sequence). V dropped 4 bases and J dropped 4 bases, with 13 bases sitting between them. The CDR3 region has the DNA TGTGCCTGGACCGCGGCCATGGGCTATGGCTACACCTTC. It encodes CAWTAAMGYGYTF.

Points on this clonotype: Since a much larger clone is just one base distant, this may be a read error. The chain joins TRBV3-1 to TRBJ2-3, with 12 bases lining up with TRBD2. CDR3 length equals 14 residues. Germline V gives CDR1 LGHDT, CDR2 YNNKEL (reference sequence). The CDR3 DNA is TGTGCCAACAGCCAAGTGTCTAGCGGGGGGGCTAAGTATTTT. Translated, it gives CANSQVSSGGAKYF.

On this clonotype itself: This may be a read error: a much more frequent sequence differs by one nucleotide. The chain uses TRBV9 and TRBJ2-5; 10 bases agree with TRBD1. CDR1 is SGDLS, CDR2 YYNGEE, per germline. CDR3 length: 13 amino acids. V lost 6 bases and J lost 4; bases outside the gene matches: 3. CDR3 sequence reads: CASNGQGGETQYF. Here the CDR3 DNA reads TGTGCCAGCAACGGACAGGGGGGAGAGACCCAGTACTTC.

The table lists this clonotype with many counts. The rearrangement uses TRBV28 and TRBJ1-6, with D uncertain. Looked up from germline, CDR1 is MDHEN and CDR2 is SYDVKM. The CDR3 sequence is 17 residues long. Trimming stripped 5 bases from V and 2 bases from J, with 16 bases between. CDR3 DNA: TGTGCCAGCAGTACCCGGGCCGATCTGGCCTATAATTCACCCCTCCACTTT. Translation gives CASSTRADLAYNSPLHF.

The sample holds a few counts of this clonotype. The J gene is TRBJ2-1, the V gene TRBV5-1, with 7 bases that match TRBD1. V was pared by 2 bases and J by 10 bases, with 9 bases of the junction left unmatched. Germline V gives CDR1 SGHRS, CDR2 YFSETQ. The CDR3 has 14 residues. The CDR3 nucleotides are TGCGCCAGCAGCTTCCATACCACAGGGGCCGAGCAGTTCTTC. Residues: CASSFHTTGAEQFF.

The chain uses TRBV5-1 and TRBJ1-4; no clear D. The germline V and J ends were trimmed by 0 bases and 8 bases, with 11 bases remaining between them. Germline V lookup: CDR1 SGHRS, CDR2 YFSETQ. The CDR3 covers 14 residues. CDR3 DNA sequence: TGCGCCAGCAGCTTGGCCGGCGGCCACGAAAAACTGTTTTTT. Its protein product is CASSLAGGHEKLFF.

The chain employs TRBV5-1 and TRBJ2-5; 9 nucleotides match TRBD1. The CDR3 spans 14 residues. Germline CDR1 SGHRS, CDR2 YFSETQ. The ends lost 4 bases at V and 7 bases at J; junction bases unmatched: 8. CDR3 in DNA: TGCGCCAGCAGCCTCTCCGGGACAGGGTCGACCCAGTACTTC. Protein product: CASSLSGTGSTQYF.

V is TRBV2 and J is TRBJ2-5, with D possibly TRBD2 on 5 matching bases. Germline-derived CDR1 and CDR2 are SNHLY and FYNNEI. Between the trimmed V and J ends, which lost 6 bases and 1 base, there was a span of 9 bases. This CDR3 is built from 13 residues. The CDR3 is CASSYGVQETQYF. The CDR3 DNA reads TGTGCCAGCAGCTACGGGGTCCAAGAGACCCAGTACTTC.

For this clonotype: This may be a read error: a much more frequent sequence differs by one nucleotide. The V and J genes are TRBV6-1 and TRBJ1-5; TRBD1 might be the D (5 bases). Trimming shortened V by 7 bases and J by 0 bases, and 16 bases separated the two germline ends. Germline values: CDR1 MNHNS, CDR2 SASEGT. The CDR3 runs to 16 residues. Here the CDR3 reads CASNNYGGCSNQPQHF. CDR3 coding DNA: TGTGCCAGCAACAATTACGGGGGGTGTAGCAATCAGCCCCAGCATTTT.

A remark on this clonotype: This may stem from a read error, because a much larger clone lies one nucleotide away. The chain uses TRBV20-1 and TRBJ1-5; weak D call: TRBD1 (5 bases). Trimming pared 2 bases from V and 2 bases from J, leaving 7 bases between. This CDR3 has 13 amino acids. Germline CDR1 reads DFQATT; CDR2 reads SNEGSKA (reference sequence). For the CDR3, the DNA is TGCAGTGCTAGAAGGGACTGCAATCAGCCCCAGCATTTT. As protein: CSARRDCNQPQHF.

The table lists this clonotype with many counts. This chain links TRBV6-6 with TRBJ1-2, with D perhaps matching TRBD1 (6 bases). The germline V and J ends were trimmed by 2 bases and 3 bases, with 16 bases remaining between them. Germline values: CDR1 MNHNY, CDR2 SVGAGI (reference sequence). The length of the CDR3 is 16 residues. The CDR3 coding sequence is TGTGCCAGCAGTTACGATATGGGGGCGTCGGACTATGGCTACACCTTC. Protein sequence: CASSYDMGASDYGYTF.

V and J are TRBV6-1 and TRBJ1-2; maybe TRBD1 (5 bases). Germline values: CDR1 MNHNS, CDR2 SASEGT. With 7 bases removed from V and 3 bases from J, the gap between germline ends came to 15 bases. The CDR3 has 14 amino acids. CDR3 sequence reads: CASNTGGGDYGYTF. Here the CDR3 DNA reads TGTGCCAGCAACACCGGCGGGGGGGACTATGGCTACACCTTC.

Details on this clonotype: This is likely a read error, given that the CDR3 carries no conserved phenylalanine or tryptophan at its end. The chain combines TRBV28 with TRBJ2-7; no definite D call. Germline V gene data show CDR1 as MDHEN and CDR2 as SYDVKM. The CDR3 has 13 amino acids. V was pared by 1 base and J by 3 bases, with 7 bases between. In DNA, the CDR3 is TGTGCCAGCAGTTTATACGGCAGCTACGAGCAGTACCTC. This encodes CASSLYGSYEQYL.

This clonotype was seen a handful of times. CDR3 nucleotide sequence: TGTGCCAGCAGTGCCCAACTAGCGGGGGGCCCCACCGGGGAGCTGTTTTTT. This codes for CASSAQLAGGPTGELFF. This chain links TRBV6-1 with TRBJ2-2; 12 nucleotides align to TRBD2. Germline V gene lookup returns CDR1 MNHNS and CDR2 SASEGT. The V and J ends lost 4 bases and 4 bases, in that order; junction bases with no gene match: 7. There are 17 residues in the CDR3.

This clonotype has only a few counts. This chain connects TRBV9 to TRBJ2-2; TRBD1 matches at 9 bases. The CDR3 totals 14 residues. The trim removed 5 bases at V and 7 bases at J, leaving 6 bases unmatched. Germline lookup yields CDR1 SGDLS and CDR2 YYNGEE. CDR3 in DNA: TGTGCCAGCAGTGGACAGGGGTCCGGCGGGGAGCTGTTTTTT. It codes for CASSGQGSGGELFF.